A single sample gave rise to the 3 T cell receptor beta chains below, sequenced in a study of cytomegalovirus exposure and HLA in healthy donors (dated by TCRdb to the late 2010s). The library was produced with the immunoSEQ multiplex PCR assay. For the multiplex PCR, a mixture combining 60 forward primers for TCR Vbeta segments and 13 reverse primers for TCR Jbeta segments was used. TCRdb retrieved this table from immuneACCESS and kept in-frame rearrangements only. Not all clones are present; in checked studies, unresolved V genes account for under half, and no reason is known for the remainder. This sample's table contains some 75,000 clones. Together, the top ten hold about 4.9% of the sample. Sequencing was carried out using PBMCs. The origin of the receptors is a man aged 35 to 55 in good health and CMV-seronegative.

The V and J genes are TRBV28 and TRBJ2-2; D is uncertain. Germline V CDR1 and CDR2: MDHEN, SYDVKM. Trimming took 2 bases from V and 0 from J, leaving 4 bases between them. The CDR3 is 14 residues long. DNA for the CDR3: TGTGCCAGCAGTTTAATCGCGAACACCGGGGAGCTGTTTTTT. As protein: CASSLIANTGELFF.

This sequence joins TRBV5-4 and TRBJ2-5, with D possibly being TRBD2 (6 bases). Germline V gene lookup returns CDR1 SGHNT and CDR2 YYREEE (reference sequence). CDR3 length: 16 amino acids. V lost 0 bases, J lost 7 bases, and 19 bases lay in between. The CDR3 DNA is TGTGCCAGCAGCTTGGGGTTGGAGGGTACCTCGAGGACCCAGTACTTC. Its translation: CASSLGLEGTSRTQYF.

This chain links TRBV12-2 with TRBJ2-3; TRBD1, the D gene given by the table, was not confirmed from the DNA. TRBV12-2 is marked as a pseudogene. The CDR3 consists of 16 residues. The CDR3 sequence is CASRLVRDRGTDTQYF. Here the CDR3 DNA reads TGTGCAAGTCGCTTGGTCCGGGACAGGGGCACAGATACGCAGTATTTT.